The following is a TCR beta chain sequence with its context. This sample was included in a study of T cell changes during pregnancy in multiple sclerosis. The CDR3 is made up of 13 amino acids. CDR1 and CDR2 (germline): LNHDA, SQIVND (reference sequence). With 3 bases removed from V and 2 bases from J, the gap between germline ends came to 7 bases. The data were produced by immunoSEQ multiplex PCR, yet TCRdb's version contains in-frame clones alone and is incomplete. The sample contains about 59,000 clones, roughly 94% of which appear only once. Sample: CD8+ T cells from peripheral blood mononuclear cells, taken after pregnancy. The V call is TRBV19, the J call TRBJ1-2; D uncertain. This clonotype originated in a female donor with multiple sclerosis, enrolled in a pregnancy study. In nucleotides, the CDR3 is TGTGCCAGTAGTATGGGAGGAAACTATGGCTACACCTTC. Amino acids: CASSMGGNYGYTF.